This record concerns one T cell receptor beta chain sequence. Its antigen is not identified. CDR1 is MNHNY, CDR2 SVGAGI, per germline (reference sequence). This CDR3 contains 16 residues. Trimming pared 0 bases from V and 7 bases from J, leaving 19 bases between. The data originate from a study of T cell responses to AZD1222 COVID-19 vaccine. Across the study: Doses given second, at about 4 or about 12 weeks, were pooled.

The repertoire was sequenced with immunoSEQ multiplex PCR; TCRdb's copy has only in-frame clones and lacks some. Of 95,000 to 150,000 clones listed, 85% to 95% are singletons. Study-wide results and caveats: Baseline testing showed seropositivity in only six AZD1222 recipients. The study sampled repertoires only after the peak T cell response. Nearly half of spike-specific TCRs reportedly target variant regions that are unmutated in the B.1.351 and B.1.1.7 variants.

The origin of this receptor is an adult in good health. This specimen was peripheral blood, taken on day 0 of AZD1222 vaccination. This rearrangement joins TRBV6-6 to TRBJ2-7; D possibly corresponds to TRBD2 (5 bases). This chain's CDR3 is CASSYSAAHPSGEQYF. The CDR3 nucleotides read TGTGCCAGCAGTTACTCTGCGGCGCACCCGTCGGGGGAGCAGTACTTC.